These 23 T cell receptor beta chains were all obtained from the same sample, sequenced in a study of cytomegalovirus exposure and HLA in healthy donors. Generated by immunoSEQ multiplex PCR, the TCRdb table keeps only in-frame clones and is missing some. The table has more than 95,000 clones, roughly nine tenths seen once. Sequenced sample: PBMCs. The source of these receptors is a man aged 18 to 30 in good health and CMV-seropositive.

The chain combines TRBV19 with TRBJ1-1, with D hard to call. The CDR3 sequence is 16 residues long. Trimming pared 3 bases from V and 0 bases from J, leaving 14 bases between. The germline CDR1 and CDR2 sequences are LNHDA and SQIVND (reference sequence). CDR3 sequence: CASSMSLPSMNTEAFF. CDR3 bases: TGTGCCAGTAGTATGAGCCTTCCCTCAATGAACACTGAAGCTTTCTTT.

This rearrangement joins TRBV10-3 to TRBJ1-6; 8 positions agree with TRBD1. Germline assignment: CDR1 ENHRY and CDR2 SYGVKD. After removal of 6 bases from V and 10 bases from J, the junction contained 5 bases not matched to a gene. The CDR3 totals 13 residues. The CDR3 region has the DNA TGTGCCATCAGCCCGGACAGGGACTCACCCCTCCACTTT. Protein product: CAISPDRDSPLHF.

The DNA for the CDR3 is TGTGCCAGCAGCTTGGGGCAGGGGGCCCTTGGAAACACCATATATTTT. This sequence encodes CASSLGQGALGNTIYF. This chain links TRBV5-4 with TRBJ1-3; 8 nucleotides match TRBD1. CDR3 size: 16 residues. The ends lost 0 bases at V and 3 bases at J; junction bases unmatched: 5. Germline V gives CDR1 SGHNT, CDR2 YYREEE (reference sequence).

This chain links TRBV2 with TRBJ2-1, with a tentative D call TRBD1 (5 bases). CDR1 and CDR2 (germline): SNHLY, FYNNEI. There are 12 residues in the CDR3. The V end lost 5 bases, the J end lost 10 bases, and 12 bases lay between the germline ends. The CDR3 sequence is CASSKQELEQFF. CDR3 bases: TGTGCCAGCAGTAAACAGGAGCTGGAGCAGTTCTTC. Full variable domain (missing parts from reference TRBV2 and TRBJ2-1): EPEVTQTPSHQVTQMGQEVILRCVPISNHLYFYWYRQILGQKVEFLVSFYNNEISEKSEIFDDQFSVERPDGSNFTLKIRSTKLEDSAMYFCASSKQELEQFFGPGTRLTVL.

This clone is a singleton in its sample. The rearrangement links TRBV6-1 to TRBJ1-4; the match to TRBD1 covers 8 bases. This CDR3 contains 14 residues. Unmatched junction bases numbered 5, after V lost 7 bases and J lost 4 bases. Germline V gene lookup returns CDR1 MNHNS and CDR2 SASEGT. CDR3 in DNA: TGTGCCAGCAATGACAGGGGTTATAATGAAAAACTGTTTTTT. The encoded protein is CASNDRGYNEKLFF.

A few counts support this clone. The chain uses TRBV7-2 and TRBJ1-2, with 7 bases identical to TRBD1. This CDR3 has 13 amino acids. In germline, CDR1 is SGHTA, CDR2 FQGNSA. V gave up 5 bases and J gave up 4 bases; unmatched junction bases: 4. The CDR3 DNA is TGTGCCAGCAGCGAGGACAGGCCCTATGGCTACACCTTC. As protein: CASSEDRPYGYTF.

The chain couples TRBV7-2 to TRBJ2-1; 9 bases fit TRBD2. V gave up 2 bases and J gave up 9 bases; unmatched junction bases: 11. The length of the CDR3 is 16 residues. Germline assignment: CDR1 SGHTA and CDR2 FQGNSA. CDR3 in amino acids: CASSLRGASGNGEQFF. The CDR3 region has the DNA TGTGCCAGCAGCTTAAGGGGGGCTAGCGGGAATGGTGAGCAGTTCTTC.

The chain has TRBV19 and TRBJ2-7, with D possibly TRBD2 on 5 matching bases. In germline, CDR1 is LNHDA, CDR2 SQIVND (reference sequence). Trimming left V 4 bases short and J 7 bases short, with 17 bases between. This CDR3 is 14 amino acids long. The CDR3 region has the DNA TGTGCCAGTAGTACGACTACCCATTTAGAGGAGCAGTACTTC. Translating gives CASSTTTHLEEQYF.

This rearrangement joins TRBV18 to TRBJ1-5, with TRBD1 identical over 9 bases. The germline gives CDR1 KGHSH, CDR2 LQKENI. The V and J ends lost 1 base and 0 bases, in that order; junction bases with no gene match: 16. CDR3 length: 21 amino acids. CDR3 in amino acids: CASSPREGRDRAFYSNQPQHF. The CDR3 bases are TGTGCCAGCTCACCACGTGAGGGAAGGGACAGGGCGTTTTATAGCAATCAGCCCCAGCATTTT.

The V gene is TRBV7-9, the J gene TRBJ2-7; 9 bases are a match to TRBD1. V shed 3 bases, J shed 5 bases, and the junction held 8 bases outside the gene matches. Per the germline V gene, CDR1 is SEHNR and CDR2 is FQNEAQ (reference sequence). The CDR3 is made up of 15 amino acids. In DNA, the CDR3 is TGTGCCAGCAGCTTCCCCGGGACAGGGTACCACGAGCAGTACTTC. Encoded protein: CASSFPGTGYHEQYF.

The chain joins TRBV6-4 to TRBJ1-2, with TRBD1 as a possible D gene (5 bases). Germline loops: CDR1 MRHNA, CDR2 SNTAGT. The CDR3 has 12 amino acids. Trimming cost V 4 bases and J 8 bases, with 11 bases left between them. The CDR3 reads CASSGTLGGYTF. Written as DNA, the CDR3 is TGTGCCAGCAGTGGGACACTGGGCGGCTACACCTTC.

The CDR3 spells CASSQEPTVLYEQYF. The CDR3 DNA follows: TGCGCCAGCAGCCAAGAACCGACAGTCCTATACGAGCAGTACTTC. The rearrangement joins TRBV4-1 to TRBJ2-7; TRBD1 might be the D (5 bases). V lost 0 bases and J 4 bases, leaving 13 bases between the germline ends. The CDR3 has 15 residues. CDR1 and CDR2 (germline): MGHRA, YSYEKL.

In its sample, this clone was seen a few times. This sequence joins TRBV7-5 and TRBJ1-1; the D call of TRBD1 is as the table states it, not checked on the DNA. TRBV7-5 has pseudogene status. CDR3 length: 15 residues. The CDR3 DNA is TGTGCCAGAAGCTTAGGAGACAGGGGGCTTGCTGAAGCTTTCTTT. Translated, it gives CARSLGDRGLAEAFF.

V and J are TRBV6-5 and TRBJ1-2, with D possibly being TRBD1 (5 bases). The germline V and J ends were trimmed by 11 bases and 4 bases, with 11 bases remaining between them. Looked up from germline, CDR1 is MNHEY and CDR2 is SVGAGI. The CDR3 contains 11 residues. CDR3 DNA sequence: TGTGCCTCCGGACACCCCTATGGCTACACCTTC. Its protein is CASGHPYGYTF.

The rearrangement links TRBV2 to TRBJ2-7; 11 nucleotides align to TRBD1. The germline gives CDR1 SNHLY, CDR2 FYNNEI. This CDR3 has 17 residues. J gave up 1 base and V 10 bases, and 15 bases lay outside the gene matches. CDR3 sequence reads: CATSTPGQGVTSYEQYF. CDR3 nucleotide sequence: TGTGCCACCTCGACACCGGGACAGGGGGTTACTTCCTACGAGCAGTACTTC.

The chain couples TRBV5-1 to TRBJ2-1; D is undetermined. The CDR3 sequence is 16 residues long. The germline V gene encodes CDR1 SGHRS and CDR2 YFSETQ. V lost 0 bases and J lost 2, with 12 bases in between. Written as DNA, the CDR3 is TGCGCCAGCAGCTTGGCGGAGCAAGGAGCCTACAATGAGCAGTTCTTC. Protein sequence: CASSLAEQGAYNEQFF.

The rearrangement uses TRBV4-2 and TRBJ1-6, with D unclear. The germline CDR1 and CDR2 sequences are LGHNA and YNFKEQ. This CDR3 spans 14 amino acids. V was pared by 1 base and J by 15 bases, with 16 bases between. The CDR3: CASSQVSDSVSLHF. CDR3 DNA: TGTGCCAGCAGCCAAGTCTCGGACTCGGTCAGCCTCCACTTT.

The chain employs TRBV7-8 and TRBJ1-4; D unclear. The germline V gene has CDR1 SGHVS and CDR2 FQNEAQ. The V gene lost 5 bases and the J gene lost 0 bases, with 13 bases spanning the gap. CDR3 length: 16 amino acids. The CDR3 coding sequence is TGTGCCAGCAGCCGCATGAGGATTGCAACTAATGAAAAACTGTTTTTT. Translated, it gives CASSRMRIATNEKLFF.

The genes are TRBV7-2 and TRBJ1-1; TRBD1 matches at 9 bases. The V gene's germline CDR1 is SGHTA and CDR2 FQGNSA. After removal of 4 bases from V and 2 bases from J, the junction contained 8 bases not matched to a gene. CDR3 length: 16 residues. CDR3 loop: CASSSHPQGANTEAFF. The CDR3 coding sequence is TGTGCCAGCAGCTCCCATCCACAGGGGGCCAACACTGAAGCTTTCTTT. Together with reference TRBV7-2 and TRBJ1-1, the CDR3 gives the full variable domain: GAGVSQSPSNKVTEKGKDVELRCDPISGHTALYWYRQSLGQGLEFLIYFQGNSAPDKSGLPSDRFSAERTGGSVSTLTIQRTQQEDSAVYLCASSSHPQGANTEAFFGQGTRLTVV.

The CDR3 spells CASSQGVNTEAFF. CDR3 DNA: TGTGCCAGCAGCCAAGGGGTAAACACTGAAGCTTTCTTT. The V and J genes are TRBV6-1 and TRBJ1-1, with a tentative D call TRBD1 (5 bases). This CDR3 comprises 13 residues. Trimming took off 6 bases at V and 2 bases at J, with 10 bases between the two ends. Germline CDR1 reads MNHNS; CDR2 reads SASEGT.

This sequence joins TRBV18 and TRBJ1-5, with D perhaps matching TRBD1 (6 bases). Trimming shortened V by 1 base and J by 9 bases, and 7 bases separated the two germline ends. Looked up from germline, CDR1 is KGHSH and CDR2 is LQKENI. This CDR3 has 12 amino acids. DNA for the CDR3: TGTGCCAGCTCACCACTAGGGGGGCCCCAGCATTTT. This translates into CASSPLGGPQHF. Full variable domain (missing parts from reference TRBV18 and TRBJ1-5): NAGVMQNPRHLVRRRGQEARLRCSPMKGHSHVYWYRQLPEEGLKFMVYLQKENIIDESGMPKERFSAEFPKEGPSILRIQQVVRGDSAAYFCASSPLGGPQHFGDGTRLSIL.

The chain joins TRBV6-5 to TRBJ1-2; no definite D call. Trimming took off 0 bases at V and 1 base at J, with 6 bases between the two ends. From germline, CDR1 is MNHEY and CDR2 SVGAGI. The CDR3 sequence is 14 residues long. The CDR3 nucleotides read TGTGCCAGCAGTTACTCCCCGGGTAACTATGGCTACACCTTC. This sequence encodes CASSYSPGNYGYTF.

This clone was observed a single time. The chain uses TRBV7-2 and TRBJ2-1, with a weak D call TRBD2 (6 bases). This CDR3 contains 16 residues. CDR1 is SGHTA, CDR2 FQGNSA, per germline. Between the trimmed V and J ends, which lost 2 bases and 0 bases, there was a span of 11 bases. The CDR3 is CASSLYGGSSYNEQFF. The CDR3 nucleotides read TGTGCCAGCAGCTTATATGGGGGGAGCTCCTACAATGAGCAGTTCTTC.